What follows are 21 T cell receptor beta chains derived from one specimen sequenced in a study of blood T cell repertoires in COVID-19. Measured with immunoSEQ multiplex PCR; TCRdb has only the in-frame clones, and not every one. The sample consists of roughly 230,000 clones, around 90% of them appearing once. The specimen was PBMCs or T cells enriched from blood (not recorded which). The receptors come from a man aged 25 to 40 in a cohort exposed to, infected with or recovered from COVID-19 (not recorded which).

This chain links TRBV27 with TRBJ2-1, with 7 nucleotides matching TRBD1. In germline, CDR1 is MNHEY, CDR2 SMNVEV (reference sequence). This CDR3 region has 13 residues. The ends lost 6 bases at V and 1 base at J; junction bases unmatched: 0. The CDR3 nucleotides are TGTGCCAGCAGGACAGGGTCCTACAATGAGCAGTTCTTC. Protein product: CASRTGSYNEQFF.

This clone came up a few times. The V call is TRBV15, the J call TRBJ1-3; no clear D gene. The CDR3 is 17 residues long. Germline loops: CDR1 LNHNV, CDR2 YYDKDF (reference sequence). Trimming left V 8 bases short and J 0 bases short, with 20 bases between. This chain's CDR3 is CATSKTREARSGNTIYF. The CDR3 DNA reads TGTGCCACCTCAAAAACGAGGGAAGCCCGCTCTGGAAACACCATATATTTT.

This clone was found once. The V gene is TRBV5-1, the J gene TRBJ2-1; 7 bases fit TRBD2. Trimming took 0 bases from V and 4 from J; bases not matched to a gene: 7. The germline gives CDR1 SGHRS, CDR2 YFSETQ. CDR3 size: 16 residues. The CDR3 here is CASSLGRAGWYNEQFF. The CDR3 coding sequence is TGCGCCAGCAGCTTGGGCCGAGCGGGATGGTACAATGAGCAGTTCTTC.

This rearrangement joins TRBV19 to TRBJ1-5, with a tentative D call TRBD1 (6 bases). Per the germline V gene, CDR1 is LNHDA and CDR2 is SQIVND (reference sequence). CDR3 size: 15 residues. V gave up 7 bases and J gave up 4 bases, with 17 bases separating them. The CDR3 spells CASIRDTRGNQPQHF. CDR3 DNA: TGTGCCAGTATTCGGGACACTCGAGGTAATCAGCCCCAGCATTTT.

This chain links TRBV27 with TRBJ2-7; a weak D match, TRBD1 (7 bases). The ends were cut back, 3 bases at V and 3 bases at J, with 18 bases in the middle. Looked up from germline, CDR1 is MNHEY and CDR2 is SMNVEV (reference sequence). CDR3 length: 16 residues. The CDR3 loop is CASSFTGAGGYYEQYF. Here the CDR3 DNA reads TGTGCCAGCAGTTTTACGGGGGCAGGGGGGTACTACGAGCAGTACTTC.

The chain carries TRBV7-6 and TRBJ2-1; TRBD2 matches 8 bases. The CDR3 loop spans 15 amino acids. Germline values: CDR1 SGHVS, CDR2 FNYEAQ. Germline trimming cut 1 base from V and 1 base from J; bases unmatched to any gene: 0. As DNA, the CDR3 is TGTGCCAGCAGCTTAGAGCGGGAGTCCTACAATGAGCAGTTCTTC. It specifies CASSLERESYNEQFF.

This chain uses TRBV19 with TRBJ2-3; TRBD2 agrees at 11 bases. The CDR3 sequence is 17 residues long. Per germline, CDR1 LNHDA and CDR2 SQIVND (reference sequence). V gave up 1 base and J gave up 1 base; unmatched junction bases: 4. Here the CDR3 reads CASSIASGRRGTDTQYF. The DNA for the CDR3 is TGTGCCAGTAGTATAGCTAGCGGGAGGAGGGGCACAGATACGCAGTATTTT.

J is TRBJ2-6 and V is TRBV15; TRBD2 might be the D (6 bases). The V gene lost 5 bases and the J gene lost 1 base, with 15 bases spanning the gap. This CDR3 comprises 17 residues. The V gene's germline CDR1 is LNHNV and CDR2 YYDKDF (reference sequence). CDR3 nucleotides: TGTGCCACCAGCCCCCGGGGGTGGGGTTCTGGGGCCAACGTCCTGACTTTC. It specifies CATSPRGWGSGANVLTF.

This clone was found once. The V and J genes are TRBV6-5 and TRBJ1-2; TRBD1 is a possible D gene (5 bases). Per germline, CDR1 MNHEY and CDR2 SVGAGI. The CDR3 runs to 16 residues. The V end was cut by 0 bases, the J end by 0 bases, with 11 bases between. The CDR3 coding sequence is TGTGCCAGCAGTTACTCGAAAAGGGGCTCTAACTATGGCTACACCTTC. This gives the protein CASSYSKRGSNYGYTF.

The chain uses TRBV14 and TRBJ1-2, with TRBD1 as a possible D gene (5 bases). The ends were cut back, 4 bases at V and 1 base at J, with 10 bases in the middle. The CDR3 covers 14 residues. The V gene's germline CDR1 is SGHDN and CDR2 FVKESK. The CDR3 sequence is CASSRPGVNYGYTF. CDR3 nucleotide sequence: TGTGCCAGCAGCCGCCCGGGGGTTAACTATGGCTACACCTTC.

The genes are TRBV5-1 and TRBJ2-3, with 9 positions matching TRBD2. The CDR3 is 16 amino acids. Unmatched junction bases numbered 11, after V lost 5 bases and J lost 4 bases. Germline-derived CDR1 and CDR2 are SGHRS and YFSETQ. CDR3 DNA sequence: TGCGCCAGCAGTGCGACAGCGGGAGGCGTCGCAGATACGCAGTATTTT. Translation gives CASSATAGGVADTQYF.

V gene TRBV6-5 combines with J gene TRBJ2-2; D is ambiguous. Germline values: CDR1 MNHEY, CDR2 SVGAGI. CDR3 size: 13 residues. Trimming cost V 4 bases and J 3 bases, with 6 bases left between them. The chain's CDR3 is CASSSQDTGELFF. CDR3 coding DNA: TGTGCCAGCAGTTCCCAGGACACCGGGGAGCTGTTTTTT.

The rearrangement links TRBV6-2 or TRBV6-3 to TRBJ2-7; the D gene is possibly TRBD2 (6 bases). The germline CDR1 and CDR2 sequences are MNHEY and SVGEGT. Deletions cut 2 bases from V and 2 bases from J, with 19 bases between. CDR3 size: 17 residues. CDR3 nucleotide sequence: TGTGCCAGCAGTTACGGCGGGGCGGGAATCACAACCTACGAGCAGTACTTC. Encoded protein: CASSYGGAGITTYEQYF.

The chain couples TRBV10-3 to TRBJ2-1; 12 positions agree with TRBD2. Germline CDR1 ENHRY, CDR2 SYGVKD. The V segment lost 6 bases and the J segment 8 bases; nucleotides outside the gene matches: 8. This CDR3 region has 15 residues. CDR3 coding DNA: TGTGCCATCAGCGAGGCTAGCGGGAGGGCCCATGAGCAGTTCTTC. This codes for CAISEASGRAHEQFF.

The rearrangement links TRBV10-3 to TRBJ1-5; D is possibly TRBD1 (5 bases). Trimming cost V 2 bases and J 5 bases, with 10 bases left between them. Germline V lookup: CDR1 ENHRY, CDR2 SYGVKD. The CDR3 is 14 residues long. In DNA, the CDR3 is TGTGCCATCAGTGAGGGGGGGAGGGATCAGCCCCAGCATTTT. This gives the protein CAISEGGRDQPQHF.

The rearrangement links TRBV5-6 to TRBJ1-4; D possibly corresponds to TRBD1 (5 bases). The CDR3 loop spans 15 amino acids. V lost 2 bases, J lost 2 bases, and 10 bases lay in between. Germline V CDR1 and CDR2: SGHDT, YYEEEE. The CDR3 protein is CASSLTGGTNEKLFF. As DNA, the CDR3 is TGTGCCAGCAGCTTAACCGGGGGGACTAATGAAAAACTGTTTTTT.

CDR3 in DNA: TGTGCCATCAGTGAGTCAAAGGGAGGGCAGCCCCAGCATTTT. Translation: CAISESKGGQPQHF. The J gene is TRBJ1-5, the V gene TRBV10-3, with unresolved D. V was shortened by 0 bases and J by 7 bases, with 10 bases between the two germline ends. Germline CDR1 reads ENHRY; CDR2 reads SYGVKD. CDR3 length equals 14 residues.

J is TRBJ1-1 and V is TRBV27; 8 nucleotides agree with TRBD1. The CDR3 covers 16 residues. The germline V gene has CDR1 MNHEY and CDR2 SMNVEV (reference sequence). J lost 0 bases, V lost 4 bases, and 7 bases had no gene match. CDR3 in amino acids: CASSWNRGGMNTEAFF. DNA for the CDR3: TGTGCCAGCAGTTGGAACAGGGGGGGCATGAACACTGAAGCTTTCTTT.

V gene TRBV28 combines with J gene TRBJ1-1; D uncertain. Germline CDR1 is MDHEN and CDR2 is SYDVKM. The CDR3 spans 12 residues. The V and J ends lost 2 bases and 5 bases respectively, with 6 bases between them. The CDR3: CASSLRQTEAFF. Here the CDR3 DNA reads TGTGCCAGCAGTTTACGACAAACTGAAGCTTTCTTT.

The chain recombines TRBV2 with TRBJ1-2, with no clear D. The CDR3 spans 10 residues. V was trimmed by 3 bases and J by 13 bases, leaving 9 bases between them. CDR1 is SNHLY, CDR2 FYNNEI, per germline. For the CDR3, the DNA is TGTGCCAGCAGTGAGGTGTGGCTCACCTTC. Translation gives CASSEVWLTF.

This clone was recorded once. The J gene is TRBJ2-3, the V gene TRBV28; 7 bases match TRBD2. V lost 7 bases and J lost 1; bases outside the gene matches: 14. Germline CDR1 MDHEN, CDR2 SYDVKM. The CDR3 loop spans 17 amino acids. The CDR3 loop reads CASIAGGGPRGTDTQYF. DNA for the CDR3: TGTGCCAGCATTGCGGGCGGGGGACCGCGGGGCACAGATACGCAGTATTTT.